A selection of T cell receptor beta chains follows, all from one sample in a study of regulatory T cells in long-lasting Graves disease. TCRdb itself ran the multiplex PCR reads through MiXCR, one entry per CDR3 protein. Among about 470,000 distinct CDR3 sequences listed, roughly 16% were seen once. This sample also belongs to another study, concerning T cells in Graves' hyperthyroidism and ophthalmopathy.

The source material was peripheral blood mononuclear cells (PBMCs), sampled at new diagnosis, from a patient treated with antithyroid drugs. The receptors come from a man between 40 and 49 years old with Graves disease. Both conserved end residues are part of each CDR3.

v_gene	j_gene	CDR3aa
TRBV20-1	TRBJ2-6	CSARVGTGISGANVLTF
TRBV7-9	TRBJ2-1	CASSLLPSGSSYNEQFF
TRBV12-3/TRBV12-4	TRBJ2-6	CASSLPGTSGRGGANVLTF
TRBV6-1	TRBJ2-1	CASSRRGLAVYNEQFF
TRBV6-1	TRBJ1-1	CASSGRNEAFF
TRBV5-1	TRBJ1-1	CASSLHLSPATGVTEAFF
TRBV4-1	TRBJ2-7	CASSQPTSGHYEQYF
TRBV12-3/TRBV12-4	TRBJ2-2	CASSPTRNTGELFF
TRBV7-3	TRBJ2-1	CASSPQPLTSLSYNEQFF
TRBV7-3	TRBJ2-1	CASSLAGGIDEQFF
TRBV29-1	TRBJ2-2	CSVDLSAGELFF
TRBV20-1	TRBJ1-2	CSAVWDRGFPSNYGYTF
TRBV6-1	TRBJ2-7	CASRTGGNEQYF
TRBV10-2	TRBJ2-1	CASREDTDHRDEQFF
TRBV6-1	TRBJ2-3	CASRNNVMSTDTQYF
TRBV5-1	-	CASSFSTWPETQYF
TRBV12-3/TRBV12-4	TRBJ2-7	CASGGFGSTSYEQYF
TRBV24-1	TRBJ2-2	CATSDPPTGELFF
TRBV7-2	TRBJ2-3	CASGSPGGDTQYF
TRBV5-1	TRBJ2-7	CASSPTNGTYEQYF
TRBV4-1	TRBJ1-6	CASSQVGTNSSPLHF
TRBV27	TRBJ2-7	CASSLSWGLAYEQYF
TRBV11-3	TRBJ2-1	CASSLEAGNYNEQFF
TRBV20-1	TRBJ1-1	CSAVHRGTEAFF
TRBV20-1	TRBJ1-3	CSARDGGGSGNTIYF
TRBV6-1	TRBJ2-7	CASSEGGSGAYEQYF
TRBV5-1	TRBJ1-2	CASSFEGGELRGYTF
TRBV7-9	TRBJ2-1	CASSLSRGPSSYNEQFF
TRBV28	TRBJ2-7	CASRETSDYEQYF
TRBV12-3/TRBV12-4	TRBJ2-7	CASRLAGKTYEQYF
TRBV28	TRBJ2-1	CASTGPGGQYNEQFF
TRBV7-2	TRBJ2-1	CASSSPGLAGAGEQFF
TRBV27	TRBJ2-7	CASSIRPQSSYEQYF
TRBV19	TRBJ2-5	CASSTPGRAAETQYF
TRBV20-1	TRBJ2-1	CSGASGEQFF
TRBV20-1	TRBJ2-7	CSARGLAGYDEQYF
TRBV10-3	TRBJ2-7	CAIGGRGGKQYF
TRBV2	TRBJ1-4	CASSEARQATNEKLFF
TRBV20-1	TRBJ2-7	CSGQRGQHEQYF
TRBV6-1	TRBJ2-3	CASRETFSGDTQYF
TRBV5-1	TRBJ2-1	CASSWRDYSYNEQFF
TRBV11-2	TRBJ1-2	CASRGQGDNYGYTF
TRBV29-1	TRBJ1-1	CSVCGTAGGTEAFF
TRBV10-3	TRBJ2-3	CAIRTGEGFTDTQYF
TRBV7-3	TRBJ2-7	CASSSPVARSSYEQYF
TRBV6-2/TRBV6-3	TRBJ1-1	CASGRVDTEAFF
TRBV27	TRBJ2-3	CASGGLAGADTQYF
TRBV5-1	TRBJ2-3	CASSLARRSTDTQYF
TRBV5-1	TRBJ1-1	CASSSVRSRGTEAFF
TRBV20-1	TRBJ2-3	CSARHRGRGSTDTQYF
TRBV20-1	TRBJ2-3	CSARLGGEGTDTQYF
TRBV6-1	TRBJ2-7	CASSLLGFGRYEQYF
TRBV28	TRBJ2-3	CASSSGNTDTQYF
TRBV5-1	TRBJ2-1	CASSLNGNEQFF
TRBV29-1	TRBJ2-7	CSVRLAHGPLEQYF